The source of this T cell receptor (beta chain) is a study of T cells in Graves' hyperthyroidism and ophthalmopathy. This clonotype turned up a few times. Amplification yielded TCR beta CDR3 regions, with RNA transcripts as the source. The HTBI primer set served for first-round RT-PCR of the TCR CDR3. TCRdb redid the calling of the multiplex PCR reads with MiXCR, one entry per CDR3 protein. Among 250,000 to 300,000 distinct CDR3 sequences listed, 12% to 15% were seen once. The CDR3 is made up of 15 amino acids. CDR1 and CDR2 (germline): DFQATT, SNEGSKA (reference sequence). V dropped 0 bases and J dropped 7 bases, with 18 bases sitting between them.

Specimen: blood. The sequence was collected from a woman in her fifties or sixties with Graves' hyperthyroidism that later progressed to Graves' ophthalmopathy. The rearrangement joins TRBV20-1 to TRBJ2-5; D remains unclear. CDR3 sequence (DNA): TGCAGTGCTAGAGACGCCGAGCCTCGAGATGGGACCCAGTACTTC. It yields the protein CSARDAEPRDGTQYF.